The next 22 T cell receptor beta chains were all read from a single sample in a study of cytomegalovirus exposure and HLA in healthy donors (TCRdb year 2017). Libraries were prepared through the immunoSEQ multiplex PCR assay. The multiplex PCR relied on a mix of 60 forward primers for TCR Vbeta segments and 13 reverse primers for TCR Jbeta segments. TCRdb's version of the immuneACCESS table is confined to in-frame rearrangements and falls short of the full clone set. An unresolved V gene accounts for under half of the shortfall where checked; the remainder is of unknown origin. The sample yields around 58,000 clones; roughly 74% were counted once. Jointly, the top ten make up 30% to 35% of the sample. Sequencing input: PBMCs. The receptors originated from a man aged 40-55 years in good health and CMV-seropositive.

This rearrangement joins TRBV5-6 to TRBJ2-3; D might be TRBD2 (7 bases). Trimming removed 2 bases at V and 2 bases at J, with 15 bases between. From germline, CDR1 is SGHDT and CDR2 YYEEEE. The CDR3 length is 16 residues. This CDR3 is CASSLLGGAYTDTQYF. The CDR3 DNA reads TGTGCCAGCAGCTTACTTGGGGGGGCCTACACAGATACGCAGTATTTT.

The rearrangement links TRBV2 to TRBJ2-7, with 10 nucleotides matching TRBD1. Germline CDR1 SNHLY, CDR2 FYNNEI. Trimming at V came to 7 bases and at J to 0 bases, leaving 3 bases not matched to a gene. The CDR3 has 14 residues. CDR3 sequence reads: CASKGQGNSYEQYF. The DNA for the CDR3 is TGTGCCAGCAAGGGACAGGGGAACTCCTACGAGCAGTACTTC.

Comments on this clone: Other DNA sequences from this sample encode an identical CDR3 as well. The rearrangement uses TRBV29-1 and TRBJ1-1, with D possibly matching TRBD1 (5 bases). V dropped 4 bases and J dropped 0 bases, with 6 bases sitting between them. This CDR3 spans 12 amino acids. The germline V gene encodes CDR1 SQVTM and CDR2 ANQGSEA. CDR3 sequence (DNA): TGCAGCGTTGGACAGATGAACACTGAAGCTTTCTTT. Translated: CSVGQMNTEAFF. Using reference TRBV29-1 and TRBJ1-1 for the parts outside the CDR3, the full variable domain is SAVISQKPSRDICQRGTSLTIQCQVDSQVTMMFWYRQQPGQSLTLIATANQGSEATYESGFVIDKFPISRPNLTFSTLTVSNMSPEDSSIYLCSVGQMNTEAFFGQGTRLTVV.

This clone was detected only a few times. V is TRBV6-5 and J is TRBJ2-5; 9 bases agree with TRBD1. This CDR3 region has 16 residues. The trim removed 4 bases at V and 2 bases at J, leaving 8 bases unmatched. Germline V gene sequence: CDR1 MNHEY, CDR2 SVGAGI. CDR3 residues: CASSLWGQGGQETQYF. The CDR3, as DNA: TGTGCCAGCAGTTTATGGGGACAGGGAGGGCAAGAGACCCAGTACTTC.

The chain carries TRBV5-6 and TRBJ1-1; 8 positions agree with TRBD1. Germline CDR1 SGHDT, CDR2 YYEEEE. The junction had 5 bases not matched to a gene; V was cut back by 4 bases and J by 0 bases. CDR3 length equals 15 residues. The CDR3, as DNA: TGTGCCAGCAGCCCACAGGACAGGGTGAACACTGAAGCTTTCTTT. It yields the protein CASSPQDRVNTEAFF.

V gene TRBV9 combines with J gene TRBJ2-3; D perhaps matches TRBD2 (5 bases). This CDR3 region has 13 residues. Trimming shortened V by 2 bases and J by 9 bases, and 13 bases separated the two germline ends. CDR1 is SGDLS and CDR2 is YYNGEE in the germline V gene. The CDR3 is CASSVSSGRTQYF. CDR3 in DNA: TGTGCCAGCAGCGTCTCGAGCGGCCGAACGCAGTATTTT.

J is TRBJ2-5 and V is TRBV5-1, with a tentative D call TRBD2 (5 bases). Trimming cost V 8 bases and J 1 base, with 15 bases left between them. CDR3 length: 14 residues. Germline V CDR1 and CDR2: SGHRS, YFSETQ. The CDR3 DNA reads TGCGCCAGTTATGAGGGTATAGCCCAAGAGACCCAGTACTTC. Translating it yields CASYEGIAQETQYF.

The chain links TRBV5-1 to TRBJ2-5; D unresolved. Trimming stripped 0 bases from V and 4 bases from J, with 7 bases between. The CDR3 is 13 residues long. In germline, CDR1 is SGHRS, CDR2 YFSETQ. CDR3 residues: CASSLGGLETQYF. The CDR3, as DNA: TGCGCCAGCAGCTTGGGCGGTTTAGAGACCCAGTACTTC.

The CDR3 sequence is CASSPVTWESPLHF. In DNA, the CDR3 is TGTGCCAGCAGTCCCGTTACCTGGGAGTCACCCCTCCACTTT. The rearrangement uses TRBV6-1 and TRBJ1-6, with no clear D. Germline loops: CDR1 MNHNS, CDR2 SASEGT. The CDR3 runs 14 residues. V shed 5 bases and J shed 10 bases, with 15 bases lying between them.

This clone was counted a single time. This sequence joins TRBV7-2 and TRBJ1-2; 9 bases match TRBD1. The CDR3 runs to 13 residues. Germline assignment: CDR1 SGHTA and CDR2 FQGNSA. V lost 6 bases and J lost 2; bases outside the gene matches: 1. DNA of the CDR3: TGTGCCAGCAGGGACAGGGGAAACTATGGCTACACCTTC. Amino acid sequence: CASRDRGNYGYTF. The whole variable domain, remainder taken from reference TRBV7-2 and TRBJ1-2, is GAGVSQSPSNKVTEKGKDVELRCDPISGHTALYWYRQSLGQGLEFLIYFQGNSAPDKSGLPSDRFSAERTGGSVSTLTIQRTQQEDSAVYLCASRDRGNYGYTFGSGTRLTVV.

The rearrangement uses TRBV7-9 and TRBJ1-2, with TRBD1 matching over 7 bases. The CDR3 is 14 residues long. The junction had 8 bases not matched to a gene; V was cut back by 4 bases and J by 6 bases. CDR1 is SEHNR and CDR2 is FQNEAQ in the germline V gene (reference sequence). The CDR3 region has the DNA TGTGCCAGCAGCTCGCAACAGGGGAGAAATGGCTACACCTTC. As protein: CASSSQQGRNGYTF.

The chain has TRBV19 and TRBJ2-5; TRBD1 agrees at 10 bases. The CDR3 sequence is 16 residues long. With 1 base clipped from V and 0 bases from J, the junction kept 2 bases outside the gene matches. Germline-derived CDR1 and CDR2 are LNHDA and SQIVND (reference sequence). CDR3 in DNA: TGTGCCAGTAGTATAGGGGGGACAGGGGACCAAGAGACCCAGTACTTC. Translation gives CASSIGGTGDQETQYF.

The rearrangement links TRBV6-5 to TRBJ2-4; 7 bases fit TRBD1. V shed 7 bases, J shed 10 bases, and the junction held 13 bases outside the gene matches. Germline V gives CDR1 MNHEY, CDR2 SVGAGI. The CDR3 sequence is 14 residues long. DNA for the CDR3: TGTGCCAGCACCGCTAGGCGGACAGGAGGAATTCAGTACTTC. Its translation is CASTARRTGGIQYF.

Here the CDR3 reads CASSPTGQGAIEQYF. The DNA for the CDR3 is TGTGCCAGCTCACCGACGGGACAGGGGGCCATCGAGCAGTACTTC. This chain uses TRBV18 with TRBJ2-7, with TRBD1 identical over 12 bases. CDR3 size: 15 residues. The V and J ends lost 3 bases and 6 bases, in that order; junction bases with no gene match: 6. Germline lookup yields CDR1 KGHSH and CDR2 LQKENI.

This chain's CDR3 is CAWSVRLAGKGAFF. CDR3 sequence (DNA): TGTGCCTGGAGTGTACGGCTTGCAGGGAAGGGAGCTTTCTTT. The chain couples TRBV30 to TRBJ1-1; D is perhaps TRBD1 (5 bases). Germline V gene data show CDR1 as GTSNPN and CDR2 as SVGIG (reference sequence). The CDR3 is 14 amino acids. Trimming cost V 0 bases and J 10 bases, with 18 bases left between them.

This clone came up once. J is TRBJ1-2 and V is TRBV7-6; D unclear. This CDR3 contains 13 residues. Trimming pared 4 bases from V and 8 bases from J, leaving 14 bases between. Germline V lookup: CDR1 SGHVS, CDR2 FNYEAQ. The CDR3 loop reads CASSSERAMGYTF. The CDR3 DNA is TGTGCCAGCAGCTCCGAGAGGGCCATGGGCTACACCTTC.

This chain's CDR3 is CSVEGGDRPNTGELFF. CDR3 nucleotides: TGCAGCGTTGAAGGGGGGGACAGGCCGAACACCGGGGAGCTGTTTTTT. This chain links TRBV29-1 with TRBJ2-2; 8 positions match TRBD1. Germline values: CDR1 SQVTM, CDR2 ANQGSEA. After removal of 1 base from V and 0 bases from J, the junction contained 4 bases not matched to a gene. The CDR3 length is 16 residues.

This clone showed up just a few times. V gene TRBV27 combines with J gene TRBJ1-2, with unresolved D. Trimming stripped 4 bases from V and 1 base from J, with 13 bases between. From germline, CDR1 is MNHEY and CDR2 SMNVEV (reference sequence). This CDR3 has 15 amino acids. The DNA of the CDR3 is TGTGCCAGCAGTTGGGCTCAACAAGGTAACTATGGCTACACCTTC. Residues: CASSWAQQGNYGYTF.

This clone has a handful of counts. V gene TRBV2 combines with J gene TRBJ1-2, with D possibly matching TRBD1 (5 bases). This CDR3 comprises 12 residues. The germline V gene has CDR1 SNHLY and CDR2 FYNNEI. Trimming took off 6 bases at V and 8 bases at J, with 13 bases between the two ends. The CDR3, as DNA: TGTGCCAGCAGGAGACAGACATGGGGCTACACCTTC. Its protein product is CASRRQTWGYTF. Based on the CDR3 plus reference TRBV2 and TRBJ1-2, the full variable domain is EPEVTQTPSHQVTQMGQEVILRCVPISNHLYFYWYRQILGQKVEFLVSFYNNEISEKSEIFDDQFSVERPDGSNFTLKIRSTKLEDSAMYFCASRRQTWGYTFGSGTRLTVV.

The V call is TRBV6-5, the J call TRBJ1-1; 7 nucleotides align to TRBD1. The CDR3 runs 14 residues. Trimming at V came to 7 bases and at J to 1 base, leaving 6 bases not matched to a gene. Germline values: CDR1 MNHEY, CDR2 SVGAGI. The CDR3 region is CASKGGRKNTEAFF. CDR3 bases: TGTGCCAGCAAAGGGGGCAGAAAGAACACTGAAGCTTTCTTT.

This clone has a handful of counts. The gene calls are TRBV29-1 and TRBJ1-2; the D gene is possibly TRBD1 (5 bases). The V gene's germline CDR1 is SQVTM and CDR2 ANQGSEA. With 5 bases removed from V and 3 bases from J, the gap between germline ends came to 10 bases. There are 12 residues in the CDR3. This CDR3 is CSVYVTDYGYTF. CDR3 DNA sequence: TGCAGCGTTTATGTGACAGACTATGGCTACACCTTC.

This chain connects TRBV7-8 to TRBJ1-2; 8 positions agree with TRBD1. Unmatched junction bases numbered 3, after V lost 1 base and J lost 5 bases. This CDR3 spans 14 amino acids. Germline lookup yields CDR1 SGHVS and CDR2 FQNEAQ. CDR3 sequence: CASSLEDRGYGYTF. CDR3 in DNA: TGTGCCAGCAGCTTAGAAGACAGGGGATATGGCTACACCTTC.